A single T cell receptor beta chain is shown here with its context. Its antigen is as yet unknown. The V gene's germline CDR1 is MNHNS and CDR2 SASEGT. CDR3 size: 13 residues. V was clipped by 11 bases and J by 3 bases, with 14 bases between them. The record originates from a study of cytomegalovirus exposure and HLA in healthy donors. The study, taken as a whole, reports: CMV serostatus was the sole immune exposure data available. Researchers left out some V segments, among them TRBV6-2 and TRBV6-3, as indistinguishable.

The PCR ran on 60 Vbeta and 13 Jbeta primers. Libraries were prepared by immunoSEQ multiplex PCR; TCRdb keeps only in-frame clonotypes and omits some of them. The sample yields around 160,000 clones, more than 70% seen once. The clonotype comes from a woman aged 40 to 49 in good health and CMV-seropositive. The chain carries TRBV6-1 and TRBJ2-1; D unclear. Sample: PBMCs. CDR3 in DNA: TGTGCCTGGGGTGAAGGGCACTACAATGAGCAGTTCTTC. Protein product: CAWGEGHYNEQFF.